This TCR beta chain is from a study of blood T cell repertoires in COVID-19. About the study: Researchers got acute and convalescent COVID-19 samples from the United States, Italy and Spain. PBMCs, B-cell-depleted T cells, or T cells provided the cDNA or gDNA that made up the material.

Trimming took 10 bases from V and 2 from J, leaving 21 bases between them. This CDR3 is built from 15 residues. Germline assignment: CDR1 LNHDA and CDR2 SQIVND (reference sequence). This clone was seen a single time. Per the original methods: Amplification of reference gene primers was used by the study to estimate nucleated cell counts. Data came from immunoSEQ multiplex PCR; TCRdb stores just in-frame clones and leaves some out. The DNA gave D and trimming, while V, J and clone size come from that table. The profile shows 200,000 to 300,000 clones, 84% of them singletons. This sequence joins TRBV19 and TRBJ2-7; TRBD2 is a possible D gene (7 bases). This receptor was identified in a human donor in a cohort sampled during active COVID-19. Sequencing input: peripheral blood. The CDR3 DNA sequence: TGTGCCACCCGGAGTCCCGGGGGGACAACCTACGAGCAGTACTTC. It specifies CATRSPGGTTYEQYF.